What follows are 20 T cell receptor beta chains derived from one specimen sequenced in a study of blood T cells in healthy people across ages. Using a J-beta primer mix together with a sample-barcoded 5' primer, a second PCR was run for roughly 7 to 11 cycles. A single record per CDR3 protein comes from TCRdb applying MiXCR to the 5' RACE reads. The table has 720,000 or so distinct CDR3 sequences, approximately 40% seen once. Sequencing used blood. These receptors were taken from a man older than 75 in good health.

This clonotype was seen a handful of times. This sequence may be a read error, since a much larger clone differs from it by one base. The chain is built from TRBV6-2 or TRBV6-3 and TRBJ2-5; unclear D gene. Germline V lookup: CDR1 MNHEY, CDR2 SVGEGT. The CDR3 has 14 amino acids. Between the trimmed V and J ends, which lost 3 bases and 11 bases, there was a span of 19 bases. CDR3 sequence: CASSYPRGVNEQYF. The CDR3 DNA follows: TGTGCCAGCAGTTATCCCCGAGGCGTGAATGAGCAGTACTTC.

A single count supports this clonotype. V and J are TRBV2 and TRBJ2-3; 8 bases are shared with TRBD2. The germline CDR1 and CDR2 sequences are SNHLY and FYNNEI. After removal of 1 base from V and 2 bases from J, the junction contained 5 bases not matched to a gene. The CDR3 is made up of 16 amino acids. For the CDR3, the DNA is TGTGCCAGCAGTGAAGGTAGCGGGGCGAACACAGATACGCAGTATTTT. As protein: CASSEGSGANTDTQYF.

The rearrangement joins TRBV5-1 to TRBJ2-5, with 13 bases that match TRBD2. Germline V gene sequence: CDR1 SGHRS, CDR2 YFSETQ. Losses at the gene ends were 2 bases for V and 5 bases for J; bases not matched to a gene: 18. CDR3 length equals 20 residues. DNA of the CDR3: TGCGCCAGCAGCTTAGCGTTTGGAGGGACTAGCGGGGCCGCCGGGGAGACCCAGTACTTC. This translates into CASSLAFGGTSGAAGETQYF.

Comments on this clonotype: A junction end diverges from the germline sequence, so it may reflect a read error. V gene TRBV13 combines with J gene TRBJ2-7; 7 bases line up with TRBD1. The germline V gene encodes CDR1 PRHDT and CDR2 FYEKMQ (reference sequence). This CDR3 comprises 17 residues. The CDR3 sequence: CASRLAGGRGYGYEQYF. CDR3 coding DNA: TGTGCCAGCCGCTTAGCCGGCGGCAGGGGGTACGGCTACGAGCAGTACTTC.

The chain carries TRBV7-9 and TRBJ2-1; TRBD2 is a possible D gene (5 bases). The J call is in doubt because the DNA end fits TRBJ2-7 better. This CDR3 has 16 residues. Germline CDR1 reads SEHNR; CDR2 reads FQNEAQ (reference sequence). In DNA, the CDR3 is TGTGCCAGCAGCTTATTCGTGGGGAGCTCCTACAATGAGCAGTACTTC. Protein product: CASSLFVGSSYNEQYF.

The V and J genes are TRBV12-3 or TRBV12-4 and TRBJ2-7, with D possibly matching TRBD1 (5 bases). This CDR3 has 17 residues. The V and J ends lost 5 bases and 0 bases respectively, with 20 bases between them. The CDR3 DNA is TGTGCCAGCAGTCTCCGACCACAGGCCTCGTCCTCCTACGAGCAGTACTTC. It encodes CASSLRPQASSSYEQYF.

The chain is built from TRBV6-1 and TRBJ1-5; possibly TRBD1 for D (5 bases). Trimming shortened V by 4 bases and J by 7 bases, and 17 bases separated the two germline ends. The CDR3 contains 15 residues. Germline assignment: CDR1 MNHNS and CDR2 SASEGT. CDR3 DNA: TGTGCCAGCAGTGTGGACAATCTGATCAAGCAGCCCCAGCATTTT. Translating gives CASSVDNLIKQPQHF.

On this clonotype itself: A single base separates this from a much larger clone, so it may be a read error. The CDR3 nucleotides are TGCAGCGTTGCCGGGGACAGGGATTTAGTCACAGCTACGCAGTATTTT. Encoded protein: CSVAGDRDLVTATQYF. The chain is built from TRBV29-1 and TRBJ2-3; 9 bases agree with TRBD1. The length of the CDR3 is 16 residues. Germline V gene sequence: CDR1 SQVTM, CDR2 ANQGSEA.

The table lists this clonotype with a few counts. The V and J genes are TRBV7-2 and TRBJ1-4, with 7 nucleotides matching TRBD1. The CDR3 has 14 residues. CDR1 SGHTA and CDR2 FQGNSA come from the germline V gene. Trimming at V came to 3 bases and at J to 3 bases, leaving 1 base not matched to a gene. DNA of the CDR3: TGTGCCAGCAGCTTGACAGGGCCTAATGAAAAACTGTTTTTT. It translates to CASSLTGPNEKLFF.

The J gene is TRBJ1-5, the V gene TRBV7-8, with D maybe TRBD1 (6 bases). CDR3 size: 15 residues. With 5 bases removed from V and 7 bases from J, the gap between germline ends came to 18 bases. The germline CDR1 and CDR2 sequences are SGHVS and FQNEAQ. CDR3 nucleotides: TGTGCCAGCAGCCATCTCGGGGGGGCAGGGCAGCCCCAGCATTTT. It translates to CASSHLGGAGQPQHF.

The rearrangement joins TRBV7-2 to TRBJ1-1; D is undetermined. V was trimmed by 5 bases and J by 3 bases, leaving 10 bases between them. There are 13 residues in the CDR3. The germline V gene has CDR1 SGHTA and CDR2 FQGNSA. In DNA form, the CDR3 reads TGTGCCAGCAGCCTGACGGCGGACACTGAAGCTTTCTTT. It encodes CASSLTADTEAFF.

The chain uses TRBV3-1 and TRBJ2-7, with 8 bases matching TRBD1. The CDR3 is 16 amino acids. From germline, CDR1 is LGHDT and CDR2 YNNKEL (reference sequence). V was clipped by 5 bases and J by 4 bases; unmatched bases: 13. The CDR3 DNA follows: TGTGCCAGCAGCTCCCAACGACAGGGGCCCTGGTACGAGCAGTACTTC. Translation gives CASSSQRQGPWYEQYF.

At least ten counts were recorded for this clonotype. The chain links TRBV10-3 to TRBJ2-5; no clear D. CDR1 ENHRY and CDR2 SYGVKD come from the germline V gene. Trimming pared 8 bases from V and 0 bases from J, leaving 4 bases between. The CDR3 is 11 residues long. The CDR3 region is CAIGYQETQYF. CDR3 bases: TGTGCCATCGGATACCAAGAGACCCAGTACTTC.

This clonotype was detected only a few times. V gene TRBV20-1 combines with J gene TRBJ2-1; D ambiguous. V lost 6 bases and J lost 8, with 11 bases in between. Germline-derived CDR1 and CDR2 are DFQATT and SNEGSKA (reference sequence). The length of the CDR3 is 11 residues. The CDR3 region is CSARAIYEQFF. The CDR3 DNA reads TGCAGTGCCCGGGCCATATATGAGCAGTTCTTC.

The chain carries TRBV5-1 and TRBJ2-1, with TRBD2 matching over 11 bases. Germline-derived CDR1 and CDR2 are SGHRS and YFSETQ. CDR3 length equals 17 residues. Trimming cost V 5 bases and J 1 base; bases outside gene matches: 8. The CDR3 region has the DNA TGCGCCAGCAGTGGGGGTAGCGGGGGGGCATCCTACAATGAGCAGTTCTTC. Its protein is CASSGGSGGASYNEQFF.

This clonotype occurred a few times. CDR3 residues: CAWGRETQYF. CDR3 nucleotide sequence: TGTGCCTGGGGCAGGGAGACCCAGTACTTC. The chain joins TRBV30 to TRBJ2-7; D gene ambiguous. The J call may be mistaken, given a closer DNA end match to TRBJ2-5. Germline V gene lookup returns CDR1 GTSNPN and CDR2 SVGIG (reference sequence). CDR3 length: 10 amino acids.

This clonotype appeared a single time. The chain combines TRBV3-1 with TRBJ2-5; 9 bases match TRBD2. The J call may be mistaken, given a closer DNA end match to TRBJ2-7. The CDR3 has 14 residues. The germline gives CDR1 LGHDT, CDR2 YNNKEL (reference sequence). As DNA, the CDR3 is TGTGCCAGCAGCCGAGGTAGCGGGAGCCACGAGCAGTACTTC. It encodes CASSRGSGSHEQYF.

The CDR3 coding sequence is TGCGCCAGCAGCTTGGAGTACGCGAACACCGGGGAGCTGTTTTTT. It yields the protein CASSLEYANTGELFF. The chain links TRBV5-1 to TRBJ2-2; no firm D call. There are 15 residues in the CDR3. Per the germline V gene, CDR1 is SGHRS and CDR2 is YFSETQ. V lost 0 bases and J 0 bases, leaving 6 bases between the germline ends.

The chain employs TRBV6-5 and TRBJ2-7; weak D call: TRBD2 (5 bases). Trimming removed 2 bases from V and 7 bases from J, with 12 bases in between. Germline V lookup: CDR1 MNHEY, CDR2 SVGAGI. The CDR3 runs to 13 residues. The CDR3 coding sequence is TGTGCCAGCAGTTACGAGGGCGGCAATGAGCAGTACTTC. This translates into CASSYEGGNEQYF.

This clonotype was picked up a small number of times. V usage is TRBV2 and J usage is TRBJ1-4; tentatively, D is TRBD1 (5 bases). Germline lookup yields CDR1 SNHLY and CDR2 FYNNEI. Trimming cost V 6 bases and J 0 bases, with 17 bases left between them. The CDR3 runs 17 residues. Written as DNA, the CDR3 is TGTGCCAGCAGAAGAGACAGACACTATTCAACTAATGAAAAACTGTTTTTT. It codes for CASRRDRHYSTNEKLFF.